Sequencing of this T cell receptor beta chain was carried out in a study of T cell responses to AZD1222 COVID-19 vaccine. J gave up 4 bases and V 3 bases, and 6 bases lay outside the gene matches. Germline lookup yields CDR1 GTSNPN and CDR2 SVGIG (reference sequence). The CDR3 has 14 residues. Profiling relied on immunoSEQ multiplex PCR, and the TCRdb table lists in-frame clones only, not all of them. The sample shows roughly 44,000 clones, approximately 86% of them seen only once. Findings of the study overall: Females made up more of the donors, who were largely white British, and clonal diversity may have come out too low.

As for this clone: Its antigen is not known.

Sequencing was performed on peripheral blood, taken on day 0 of AZD1222 vaccination. The chain links TRBV30 to TRBJ2-3, with TRBD2 identical over 8 bases. The clonotype originates from an adult in good health. CDR3 nucleotide sequence: TGTGCCTGGAGCAGTGGACTAGCATCAGATACGCAGTATTTT. Translating gives CAWSSGLASDTQYF.